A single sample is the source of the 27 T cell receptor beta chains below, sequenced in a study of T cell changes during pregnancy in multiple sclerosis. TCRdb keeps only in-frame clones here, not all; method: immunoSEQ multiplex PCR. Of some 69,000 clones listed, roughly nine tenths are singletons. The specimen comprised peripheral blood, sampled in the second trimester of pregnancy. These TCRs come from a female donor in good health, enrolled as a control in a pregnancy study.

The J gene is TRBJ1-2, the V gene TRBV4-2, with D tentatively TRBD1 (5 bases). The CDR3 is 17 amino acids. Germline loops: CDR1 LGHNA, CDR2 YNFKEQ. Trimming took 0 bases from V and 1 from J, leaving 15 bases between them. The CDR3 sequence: CASSQEGLIMDNYGYTF. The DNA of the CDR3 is TGTGCCAGCAGCCAAGAGGGACTCATCATGGATAACTATGGCTACACCTTC.

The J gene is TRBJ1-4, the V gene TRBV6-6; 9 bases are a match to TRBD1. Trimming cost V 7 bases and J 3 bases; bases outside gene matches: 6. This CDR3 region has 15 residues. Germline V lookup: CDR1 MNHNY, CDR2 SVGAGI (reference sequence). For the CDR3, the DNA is TGTGCCAGCACCCCCCGGGACAGGGCTAATGAAAAACTGTTTTTT. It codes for CASTPRDRANEKLFF.

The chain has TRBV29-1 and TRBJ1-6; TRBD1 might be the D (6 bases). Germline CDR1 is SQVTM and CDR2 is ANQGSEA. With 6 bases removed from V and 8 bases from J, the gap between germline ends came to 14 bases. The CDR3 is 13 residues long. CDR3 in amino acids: CSVTQGRDSPLHF. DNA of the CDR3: TGCAGCGTAACACAGGGACGCGATTCACCCCTCCACTTT.

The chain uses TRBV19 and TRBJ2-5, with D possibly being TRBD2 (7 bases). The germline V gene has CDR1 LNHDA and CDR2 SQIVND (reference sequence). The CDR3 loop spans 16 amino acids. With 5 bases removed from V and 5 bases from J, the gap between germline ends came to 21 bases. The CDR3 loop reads CASSPFGGGGLETQYF. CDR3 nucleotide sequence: TGTGCCAGTAGTCCCTTTGGGGGGGGCGGGTTGGAGACCCAGTACTTC.

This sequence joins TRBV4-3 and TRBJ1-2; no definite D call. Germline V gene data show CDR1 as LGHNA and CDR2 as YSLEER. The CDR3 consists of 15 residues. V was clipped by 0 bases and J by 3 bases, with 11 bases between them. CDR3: CASSQEFTDDYGYTF. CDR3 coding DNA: TGCGCCAGCAGCCAAGAGTTTACAGACGACTATGGCTACACCTTC.

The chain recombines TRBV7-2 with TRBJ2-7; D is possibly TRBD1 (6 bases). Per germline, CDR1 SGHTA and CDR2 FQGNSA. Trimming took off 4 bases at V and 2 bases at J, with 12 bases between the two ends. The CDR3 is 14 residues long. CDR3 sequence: CASSYSRDTYEQYF. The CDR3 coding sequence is TGTGCCAGCAGCTACTCTAGGGACACCTACGAGCAGTACTTC.

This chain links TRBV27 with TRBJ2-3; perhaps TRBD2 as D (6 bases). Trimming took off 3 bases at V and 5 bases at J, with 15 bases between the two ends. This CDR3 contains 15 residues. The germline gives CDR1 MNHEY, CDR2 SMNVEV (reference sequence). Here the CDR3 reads CASSFRAGRIDTQYF. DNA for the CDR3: TGTGCCAGCAGTTTTCGAGCAGGGAGGATAGATACGCAGTATTTT.

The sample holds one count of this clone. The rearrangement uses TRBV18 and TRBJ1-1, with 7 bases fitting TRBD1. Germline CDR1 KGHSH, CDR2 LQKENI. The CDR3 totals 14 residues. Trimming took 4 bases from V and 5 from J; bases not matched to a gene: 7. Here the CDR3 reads CASSLETGRTEAFF. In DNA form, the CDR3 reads TGTGCCAGCTCACTAGAGACAGGGCGAACTGAAGCTTTCTTT.

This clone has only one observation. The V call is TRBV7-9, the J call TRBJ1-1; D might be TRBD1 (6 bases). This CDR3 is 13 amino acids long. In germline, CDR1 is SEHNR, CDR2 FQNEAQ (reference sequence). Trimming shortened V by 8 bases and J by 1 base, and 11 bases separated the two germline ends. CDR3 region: CASRGQQNTEAFF. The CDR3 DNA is TGTGCCAGCCGAGGACAGCAGAACACTGAAGCTTTCTTT.

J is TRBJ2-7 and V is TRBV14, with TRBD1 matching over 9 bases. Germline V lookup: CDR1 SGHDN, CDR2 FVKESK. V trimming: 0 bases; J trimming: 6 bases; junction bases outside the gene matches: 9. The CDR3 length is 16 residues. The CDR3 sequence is CASSQEGTGWVREQYF. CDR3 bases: TGTGCCAGCAGCCAAGAAGGGACAGGGTGGGTACGCGAGCAGTACTTC.

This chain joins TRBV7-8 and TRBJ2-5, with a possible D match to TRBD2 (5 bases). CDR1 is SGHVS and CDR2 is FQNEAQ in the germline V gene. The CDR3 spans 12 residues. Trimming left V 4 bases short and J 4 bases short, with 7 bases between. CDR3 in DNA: TGTGCCAGCAGCTCGGGGAGAGAGACCCAGTACTTC. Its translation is CASSSGRETQYF.

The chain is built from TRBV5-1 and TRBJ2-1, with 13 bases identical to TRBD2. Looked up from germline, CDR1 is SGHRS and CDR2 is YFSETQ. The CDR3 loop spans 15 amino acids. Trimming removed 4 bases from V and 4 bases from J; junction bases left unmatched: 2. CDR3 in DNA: TGCGCCAGCAGCCCGACTAGCGGGGGGTACAATGAGCAGTTCTTC. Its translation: CASSPTSGGYNEQFF.

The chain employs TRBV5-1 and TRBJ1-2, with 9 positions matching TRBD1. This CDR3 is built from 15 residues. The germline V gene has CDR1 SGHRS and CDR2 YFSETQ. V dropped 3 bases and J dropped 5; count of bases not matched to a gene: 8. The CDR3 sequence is CASSWDRAGTYGYTF. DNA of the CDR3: TGCGCCAGCAGCTGGGACAGGGCGGGGACGTATGGCTACACCTTC.

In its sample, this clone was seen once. In DNA, the CDR3 is TGCGCCAGCAGCCGCCGACAGGGCGAGCAGTACTTC. Its translation: CASSRRQGEQYF. This sequence joins TRBV4-1 and TRBJ2-7; TRBD1 agrees at 7 bases. Germline V gene data show CDR1 as MGHRA and CDR2 as YSYEKL. CDR3 length: 12 residues. The trim removed 4 bases at V and 6 bases at J, leaving 3 bases unmatched.

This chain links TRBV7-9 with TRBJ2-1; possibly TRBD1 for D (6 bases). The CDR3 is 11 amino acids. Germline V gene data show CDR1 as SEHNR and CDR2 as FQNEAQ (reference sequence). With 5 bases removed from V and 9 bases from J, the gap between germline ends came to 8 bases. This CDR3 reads CASSEQGEQFF. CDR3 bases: TGTGCCAGCAGCGAACAGGGTGAGCAGTTCTTC.

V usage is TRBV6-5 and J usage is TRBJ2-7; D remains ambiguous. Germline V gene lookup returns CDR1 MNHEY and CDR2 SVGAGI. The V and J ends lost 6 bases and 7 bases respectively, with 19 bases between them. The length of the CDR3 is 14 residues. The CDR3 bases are TGTGCCAGCAGCCTACCCGGGTTGACCGTTGAGCAGTACTTC. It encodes CASSLPGLTVEQYF.

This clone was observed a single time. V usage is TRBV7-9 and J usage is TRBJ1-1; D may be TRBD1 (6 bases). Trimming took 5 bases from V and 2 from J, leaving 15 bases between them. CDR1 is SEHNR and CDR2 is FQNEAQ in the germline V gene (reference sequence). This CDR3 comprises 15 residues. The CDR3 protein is CASSLGQTRNTEAFF. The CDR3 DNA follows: TGTGCCAGCAGCCTCGGACAGACTCGAAACACTGAAGCTTTCTTT.

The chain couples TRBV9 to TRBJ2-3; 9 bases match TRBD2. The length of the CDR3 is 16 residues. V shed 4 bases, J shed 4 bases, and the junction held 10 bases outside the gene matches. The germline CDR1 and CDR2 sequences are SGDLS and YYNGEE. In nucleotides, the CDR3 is TGTGCCAGCAGCCCCCCCTGGGCGGGGGGGCCAGATACGCAGTATTTT. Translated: CASSPPWAGGPDTQYF.

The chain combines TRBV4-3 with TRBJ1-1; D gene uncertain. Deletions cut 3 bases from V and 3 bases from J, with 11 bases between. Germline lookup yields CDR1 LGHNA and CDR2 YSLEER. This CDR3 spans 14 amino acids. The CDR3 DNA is TGCGCCAGCAGCCACTACTACCGGGACACTGAAGCTTTCTTT. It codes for CASSHYYRDTEAFF.

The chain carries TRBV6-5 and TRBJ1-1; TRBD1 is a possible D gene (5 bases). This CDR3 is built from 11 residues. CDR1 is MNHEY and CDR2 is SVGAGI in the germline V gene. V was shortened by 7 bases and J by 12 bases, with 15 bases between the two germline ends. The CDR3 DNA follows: TGTGCCAGCACCTACGGGGGTTCGTCTTTCTTT. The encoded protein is CASTYGGSSFF.

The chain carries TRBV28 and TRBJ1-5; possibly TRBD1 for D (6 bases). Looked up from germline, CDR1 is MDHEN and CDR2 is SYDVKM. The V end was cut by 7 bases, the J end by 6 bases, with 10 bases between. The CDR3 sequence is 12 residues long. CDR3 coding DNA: TGTGCCAGCACCGGGGGGCTTCAGCCCCAGCATTTT. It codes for CASTGGLQPQHF.

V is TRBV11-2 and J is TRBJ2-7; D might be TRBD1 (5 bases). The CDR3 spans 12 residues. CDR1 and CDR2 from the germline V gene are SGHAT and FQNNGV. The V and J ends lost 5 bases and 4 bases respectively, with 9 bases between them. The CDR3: CASSPNRYEQYF. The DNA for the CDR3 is TGTGCCAGCAGCCCGAACAGGTACGAGCAGTACTTC. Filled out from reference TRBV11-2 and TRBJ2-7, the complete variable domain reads EAGVAQSPRYKIIEKRQSVAFWCNPISGHATLYWYQQILGQGPKLLIQFQNNGVVDDSQLPKDRFSAERLKGVDSTLKIQPAKLEDSAVYLCASSPNRYEQYFGPGTRLTVT.

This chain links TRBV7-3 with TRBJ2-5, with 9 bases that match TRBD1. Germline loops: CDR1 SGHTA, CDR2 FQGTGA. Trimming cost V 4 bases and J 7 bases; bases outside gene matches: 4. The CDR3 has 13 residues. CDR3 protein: CASSSGQGRTQYF. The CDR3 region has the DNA TGTGCCAGCAGCTCGGGACAGGGAAGGACCCAGTACTTC.

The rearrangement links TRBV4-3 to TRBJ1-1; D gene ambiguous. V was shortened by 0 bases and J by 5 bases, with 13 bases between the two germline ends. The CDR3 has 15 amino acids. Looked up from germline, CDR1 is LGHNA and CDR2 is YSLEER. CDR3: CASSQEVRGWTEAFF. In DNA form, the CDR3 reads TGCGCCAGCAGCCAAGAGGTTCGGGGATGGACTGAAGCTTTCTTT.

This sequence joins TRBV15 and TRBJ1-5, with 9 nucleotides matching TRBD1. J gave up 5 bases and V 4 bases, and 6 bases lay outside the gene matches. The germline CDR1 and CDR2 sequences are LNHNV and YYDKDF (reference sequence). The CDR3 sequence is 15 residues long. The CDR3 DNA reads TGTGCCACCAGCACCCACAGGGGGCAGGATCAGCCCCAGCATTTT. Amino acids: CATSTHRGQDQPQHF.

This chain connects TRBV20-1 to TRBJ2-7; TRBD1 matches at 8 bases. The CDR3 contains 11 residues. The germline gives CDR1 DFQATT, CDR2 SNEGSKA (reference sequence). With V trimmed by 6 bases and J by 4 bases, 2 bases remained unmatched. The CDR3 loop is CSARTGYEQYF. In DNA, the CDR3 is TGCAGTGCCCGGACAGGGTACGAGCAGTACTTC.

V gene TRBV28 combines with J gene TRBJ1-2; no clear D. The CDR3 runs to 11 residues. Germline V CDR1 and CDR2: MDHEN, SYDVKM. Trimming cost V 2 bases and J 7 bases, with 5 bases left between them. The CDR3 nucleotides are TGTGCCAGCAGTTTAGGCAGTGGCTACACCTTC. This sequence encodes CASSLGSGYTF.